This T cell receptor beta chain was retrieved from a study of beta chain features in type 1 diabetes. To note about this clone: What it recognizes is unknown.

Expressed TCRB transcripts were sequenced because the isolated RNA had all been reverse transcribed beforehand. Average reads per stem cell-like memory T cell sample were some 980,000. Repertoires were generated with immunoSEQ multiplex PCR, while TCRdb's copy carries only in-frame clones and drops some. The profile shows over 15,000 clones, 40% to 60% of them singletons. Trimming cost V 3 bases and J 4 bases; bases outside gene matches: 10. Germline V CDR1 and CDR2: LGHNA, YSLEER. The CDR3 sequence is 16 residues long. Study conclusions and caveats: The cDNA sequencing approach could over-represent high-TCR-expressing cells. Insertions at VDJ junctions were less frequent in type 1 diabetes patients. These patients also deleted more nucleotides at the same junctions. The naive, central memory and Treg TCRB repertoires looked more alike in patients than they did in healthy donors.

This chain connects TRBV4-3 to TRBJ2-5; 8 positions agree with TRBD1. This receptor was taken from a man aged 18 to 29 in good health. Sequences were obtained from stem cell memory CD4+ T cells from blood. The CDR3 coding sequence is TGCGCCAGCAGCCATCTAGGGCAGGGGGCGAGAGAGACCCAGTACTTC. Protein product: CASSHLGQGARETQYF.